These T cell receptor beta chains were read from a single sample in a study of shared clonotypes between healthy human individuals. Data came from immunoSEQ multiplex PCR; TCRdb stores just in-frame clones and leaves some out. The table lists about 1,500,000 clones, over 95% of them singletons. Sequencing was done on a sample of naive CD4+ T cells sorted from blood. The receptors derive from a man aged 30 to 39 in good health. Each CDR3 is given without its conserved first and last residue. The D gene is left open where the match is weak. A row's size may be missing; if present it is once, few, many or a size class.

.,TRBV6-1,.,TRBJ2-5,ASSGPRETQY
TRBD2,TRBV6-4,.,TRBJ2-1,ASSPASGGSYNEQF
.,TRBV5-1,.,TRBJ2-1,ASSLGARSSYNEQF
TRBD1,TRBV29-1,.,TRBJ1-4,SAPGQNEKLF
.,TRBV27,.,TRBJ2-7,ASRGNREMAYEQY
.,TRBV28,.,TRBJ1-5,ASSRPSGPQH
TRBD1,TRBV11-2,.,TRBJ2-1,ASTVPGGNEQF
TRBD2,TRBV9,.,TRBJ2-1,ASRGRDEQF
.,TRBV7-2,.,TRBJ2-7,ASSPTNYEQY
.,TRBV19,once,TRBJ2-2,ASSIVETGELF
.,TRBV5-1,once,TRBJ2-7,ASRDDYRYEQY
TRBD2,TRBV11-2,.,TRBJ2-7,ASSLTSGRIYEQY
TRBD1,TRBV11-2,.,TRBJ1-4,ASSPGQGNEKLF
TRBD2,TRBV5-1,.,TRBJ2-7,ASSFREGPDEQY
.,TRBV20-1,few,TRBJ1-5,SASWAQPQH
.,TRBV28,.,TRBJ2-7,ASSLAPHSSEQY
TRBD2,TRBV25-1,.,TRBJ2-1,ASSPAPGSGRAYEQF
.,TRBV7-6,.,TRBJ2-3,ASSTGSVRVTDTQY
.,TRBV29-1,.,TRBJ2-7,SVLGETYEQY
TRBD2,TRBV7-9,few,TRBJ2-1,ASSFGLAGGNEQF
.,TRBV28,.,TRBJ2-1,ASSLQRPYNEQF
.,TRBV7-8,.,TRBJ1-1,ASSLRSGNGAEAF
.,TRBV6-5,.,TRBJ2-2,ASSYFANTGELF